This T cell receptor (beta chain) was obtained from a study of read filtering for tumor transcriptome and immune sequencing. In the study overall: By R-ISS, stages I, II and III held about 8, 17 and 7 patients. Whole-transcriptome libraries were prepared after DNase treatment. Findings of the study overall: Sorted CD138-negative bone marrow cells were not purified T cells.

A few counts support this clonotype. No antigen is known for it. Bone marrow was sampled from every patient at the time of active disease. Molecular barcoded adaptors covering alpha/delta and beta/gamma chains were used on approximately 400 ng RNA. TCRdb passed the reads through MiXCR, listing each CDR3 protein once. The data show 85,000 to 100,000 distinct CDR3 sequences, under 25% seen once. V lost 9 bases and J lost 2, with 7 bases in between. This CDR3 has 11 amino acids. Germline-derived CDR1 and CDR2 are SNHLY and FYNNEI. This sequence originates from a donor at least 40 years old with multiple myeloma. The sample comprised a population of CD138-negative cells sorted from bone marrow. The genes are TRBV2 and TRBJ1-1; no clear D gene. CDR3 amino acids: CASFLNTEAFF. The CDR3 nucleotides read TGTGCCAGTTTCTTAAACACTGAAGCTTTCTTT. The whole variable domain, remainder taken from reference TRBV2 and TRBJ1-1, is EPEVTQTPSHQVTQMGQEVILRCVPISNHLYFYWYRQILGQKVEFLVSFYNNEISEKSEIFDDQFSVERPDGSNFTLKIRSTKLEDSAMYFCASFLNTEAFFGQGTRLTVV.